This T cell receptor (beta chain) was captured in a study of shared clonotypes between healthy human individuals. For the study at large: Donor composition was two women and three men, aged 18 to 49. Study-level results: Naive CD4 clonotype sharing across a handful of donors was roughly 5%. Naive subsets, compared against memory subsets, generally had larger estimated richness values.

Sequencing used immunoSEQ multiplex PCR; TCRdb keeps in-frame clones, though not all of them. The sample lists approximately 1.5 million clones; just under 99% were seen once. Memory CD4+ cells were the fraction left after CD45RA+ naive selection. Turning to this clone: The target antigen is unknown.

J was trimmed by 9 bases and V by 4 bases; bases with no gene match: 6. Germline V CDR1 and CDR2: MNHEY, SVGAGI. The CDR3 is made up of 14 amino acids. The TCR was taken from a man aged 25 to 40 in good health. The V call is TRBV6-5, the J call TRBJ2-1; TRBD2 matches at 10 bases. Sequenced sample: naive CD4+ T cells sorted from blood. Subset indicated: CD45RA+ positively selected. For the CDR3, the DNA is TGTGCCAGCAGTTCTAGCGGGAGTTTCAGTGAGCAGTTCTTC. Its translation is CASSSSGSFSEQFF.